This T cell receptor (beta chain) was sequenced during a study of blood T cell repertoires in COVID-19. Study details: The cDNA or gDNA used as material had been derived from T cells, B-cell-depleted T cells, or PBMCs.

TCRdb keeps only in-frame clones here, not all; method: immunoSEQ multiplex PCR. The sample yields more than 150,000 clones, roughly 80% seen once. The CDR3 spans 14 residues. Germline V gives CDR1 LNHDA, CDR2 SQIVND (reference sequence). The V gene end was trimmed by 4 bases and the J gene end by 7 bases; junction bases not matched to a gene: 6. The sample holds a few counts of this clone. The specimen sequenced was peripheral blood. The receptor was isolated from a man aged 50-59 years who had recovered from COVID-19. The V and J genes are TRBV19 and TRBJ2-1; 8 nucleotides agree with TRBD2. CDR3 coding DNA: TGTGCCAGTAGTAAAGCGGGAGCACGGAATGAGCAGTTCTTC. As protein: CASSKAGARNEQFF. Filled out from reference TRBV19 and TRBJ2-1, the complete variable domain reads DGGITQSPKYLFRKEGQNVTLSCEQNLNHDAMYWYRQDPGQGLRLIYYSQIVNDFQKGDIAEGYSVSREKKESFPLTVTSAQKNPTAFYLCASSKAGARNEQFFGPGTRLTVL.